This is a list of T cell receptor beta chains from one sample in a study of T cells in Graves' hyperthyroidism and ophthalmopathy. Each CDR3 protein gets one entry after TCRdb re-called the multiplex PCR reads with MiXCR. The sample yields a few hundred thousand distinct CDR3 sequences, around 14% seen once. Sequencing was carried out using blood. Receptors were obtained from a woman aged 25-40 years with Graves' hyperthyroidism. Both conserved end residues are part of each CDR3. Fields, in order: J gene, V gene, clone size, CDR3 protein. Not all rows give a size; the values are once, few, many and, for expanded clones, a class.

>TRBJ2-1|TRBV2|many
CASTGGMSSYNEQFF
>TRBJ2-1|TRBV19|few
CASSTLGVLGGRSSYNEQFF
>TRBJ2-5|TRBV11-2|many
CASSLDGPETQYF
>TRBJ1-1|TRBV11-2|NA
CASSLDKMNTEAFF
>TRBJ1-1|TRBV29-1|many
CSAGHTEAFF
>TRBJ2-1|TRBV18|once
CASSPESRGLAGGTNEQFF
>TRBJ2-1|TRBV19|few
CASSISAGGAREQFF
>TRBJ1-5|TRBV6-1|many
CASSEAIPGQINQPQHF
>TRBJ2-1|TRBV4-2|NA
CASSYSGRAENEQFF
>TRBJ2-7|TRBV7-2|many
CASSLGPGLGPSYEQYF
>TRBJ2-7|TRBV6-5|many
CASSYSRGYEQYF
>TRBJ1-4|TRBV27|few
CASSPTHREKLFF
>TRBJ1-2|TRBV7-2|few
CAPSSYGDQGCYGYTF
>TRBJ2-4|TRBV28|many
CATIRASGTLAKNIQYF
>TRBJ2-7|TRBV7-8|few
CASSLGPRGLAGPEQYF
>TRBJ2-7|TRBV11-2|once
CASSPFSGMSYEQYF
>TRBJ1-1|TRBV9|few
CASTPGRVNTEAFF
>TRBJ2-5|TRBV11-2|many
CASSLVSLAGVQKETQYF
>TRBJ2-7|TRBV14|many
CASSHLGMDEQYF
>TRBJ1-6|TRBV27|few
CASSPGPGQGAISYNSPLHF
>TRBJ2-1|TRBV5-1|NA
CASSLRSNGGSLNEQFF
>TRBJ2-7|TRBV28|many
CASGIGGILYEQYF
>TRBJ2-1|TRBV28|NA
CASSLSLVYNEQFF
>TRBJ2-3|TRBV6-1|NA
CASSAGTIRPGTDTQYF
>TRBJ2-1|TRBV13|NA
CASSTRTGTSSYNEQFF
>TRBJ2-7|TRBV5-1|NA
CASSSEAGLATQEQYF
>TRBJ2-3|TRBV18|many
CASSPRDTQYF
>TRBJ2-3|TRBV7-3|NA
CASGRDSHTDTQYF
>TRBJ1-1|TRBV3-1|many
CASSQRTGLGNTEAFF
>TRBJ2-1|TRBV6-4|NA
CASSKEGYNEQFF
>TRBJ2-1|TRBV12-3/TRBV12-4|many
CASSFSGSYNEQFF
>TRBJ2-7|TRBV27|many
CASSRTYGPRPTEQYF
>TRBJ2-1|TRBV25-1|few
CASSESASAVRNEQFF
>TRBJ2-7|TRBV7-2|NA
CASSFALGSYEQYF
>TRBJ2-7|TRBV30|NA
CAWSEHFYEQYF
>TRBJ1-1|TRBV30|many
CAWIGPGQGMRAFF
>TRBJ2-6|TRBV6-1|many
CASQTSGANVLTF
>TRBJ2-1|TRBV7-9|NA
CASSEKGGYNEQFF
>TRBJ2-1|TRBV7-9|NA
CASSLSGTSGRGDYNEQFF
>TRBJ2-7|TRBV10-3|NA
CAISEAVAGVWHEQYF
>TRBJ2-2|TRBV10-3|many
CAISRTQGAGTGELFF
>TRBJ2-2|TRBV19|NA
CASSIQGAGTGELFF
>TRBJ2-1|TRBV29-1|few
CSVGTRLAGYNEQFF
>TRBJ2-1|TRBV9|many
CASSVSGRGGEQFF
>TRBJ2-1|TRBV6-1|NA
CASSQGRYNEQFF
>TRBJ2-1|TRBV6-2/TRBV6-3|many
CASSPGRTGGANDKEQFF
>TRBJ1-2|TRBV11-2|many
CASSSLLGGYTF
>TRBJ2-3|TRBV25-1|NA
CASSAGSGWADTQYF
>TRBJ2-1|TRBV3-1|many
CASSQSGFEQFF
>TRBJ2-1|TRBV18|NA
CASSPQTRGTRFF
>TRBJ1-6|TRBV5-1|few
CASSLGQVNSPLHF